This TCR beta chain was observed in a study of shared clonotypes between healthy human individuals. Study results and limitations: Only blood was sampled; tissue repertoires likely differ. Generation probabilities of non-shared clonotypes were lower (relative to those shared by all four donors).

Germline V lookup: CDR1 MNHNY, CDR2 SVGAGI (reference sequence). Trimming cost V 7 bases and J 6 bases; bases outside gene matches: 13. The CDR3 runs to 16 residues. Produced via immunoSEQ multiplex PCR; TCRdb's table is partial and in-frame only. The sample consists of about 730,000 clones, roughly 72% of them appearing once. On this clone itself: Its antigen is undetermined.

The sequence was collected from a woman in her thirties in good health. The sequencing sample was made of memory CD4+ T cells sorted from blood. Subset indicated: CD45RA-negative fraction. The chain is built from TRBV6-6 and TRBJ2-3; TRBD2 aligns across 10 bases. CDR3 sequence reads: CASTKGGGLALDTQYF. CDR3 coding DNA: TGTGCCAGCACCAAAGGTGGGGGACTAGCGCTCGATACGCAGTATTTT.